This T cell receptor (beta chain) was found in a study of identical twins. Deletions cut 1 base from V and 5 bases from J, with 6 bases between. This CDR3 contains 12 residues. TCRdb re-called the 5' RACE reads through MiXCR, storing one row per CDR3 protein. The sample includes 260,000 or so distinct CDR3 sequences, approximately 6.8% seen only once; the top ten take about 5.6%. These data were also filed under a second study, of yellow fever vaccine responses in identical twins.

The receptor's source is a woman in her late teens or twenties in good health. The chain combines TRBV12-3 or TRBV12-4 with TRBJ2-7, with unresolved D. Sequencing was carried out using CD8+ T cells sorted from blood. Written as DNA, the CDR3 is TGTGCCAGCAGTTTAGTTATCCACGAGCAGTACGTC. This codes for CASSLVIHEQYV.